This T cell receptor beta chain was obtained from a study of T cell responses to AZD1222 COVID-19 vaccine. Findings and limits, study-wide: Donors, mostly white British, included more females; clonal diversity was possibly underestimated. Seropositive status at baseline applied to only a handful of AZD1222 recipients. In all cases, repertoires were sampled only after the peak T cell response. Spike-specific TCR breadth and depth grew following two AZD1222 doses.

The repertoire was sequenced with immunoSEQ multiplex PCR; TCRdb's copy has only in-frame clones and lacks some. The sample shows around 130,000 clones, 90% of them seen only once. This clone was seen just once. Its antigen is unidentified. An end of the junction does not agree with germline; a read error may underlie this. Germline V gives CDR1 SGHRS, CDR2 YFSETQ. The CDR3 totals 15 residues. The J gene is TRBJ2-5, the V gene TRBV5-1, with 8 positions matching TRBD1. Material: peripheral blood, obtained 28 days after the second dose of the MenACWY control vaccine. The receptor's source is an adult who received the MenACWY meningococcal vaccine as a control. CDR3: CARSDPTGDQETQYF. CDR3 DNA: TGCGCCCGCAGCGACCCGACAGGGGACCAAGAGACCCAGTACTTC.